This TCR beta chain was found in a study of blood T cell repertoires in COVID-19. Study in general: Sample material is recorded as cDNA or gDNA derived from T cells, B-cell-depleted T cells, or PBMCs.

Here immunoSEQ multiplex PCR was the method, and the copy in TCRdb shows in-frame clones only, minus some. The sample has around 87,000 clones; 60% to 85% are singletons. From germline, CDR1 is LGHDT and CDR2 YNNKEL (reference sequence). V gave up 6 bases and J gave up 1 base; unmatched junction bases: 3. The CDR3 has 14 residues. The rearrangement links TRBV3-1 (or the pseudogene TRBV3-2) to TRBJ2-3; 8 bases match TRBD2. What was sequenced was peripheral blood. The TCR sequence derives from an elderly woman with acute or convalescent COVID-19. CDR3 sequence: CASRGTSGTDTQYF. Written as DNA, the CDR3 is TGTGCCAGCAGAGGGACTAGTGGCACAGATACGCAGTATTTT.